This record concerns one T cell receptor (beta chain) sequence. Its matching antigen is unknown. The CDR3 length is 15 residues. CDR1 and CDR2 from the germline V gene are SGHAT and FQNNGV. Trimming stripped 0 bases from V and 3 bases from J, with 8 bases between. The data were produced by immunoSEQ multiplex PCR, yet TCRdb's version contains in-frame clones alone and is incomplete. The table records roughly 170,000 clones, about 86% of them present only once. The sample belongs to a study of T cell responses to AZD1222 COVID-19 vaccine. Points from the study as a whole: Elevations in Spike-specific TCR breadth and depth followed administration of two AZD1222 doses.

The sequence was collected from an adult in good health. V and J are TRBV11-2 and TRBJ2-2; D is unclear. Sequenced here: peripheral blood, sampled on day 0 of AZD1222 vaccination. The CDR3: CASSLDRLYTGELFF. The DNA for the CDR3 is TGTGCCAGCAGCTTAGACCGTCTATACACCGGGGAGCTGTTTTTT.